Below, one T cell receptor (beta chain) is given with its context. What it binds is not known. The data are from a study of cytomegalovirus exposure and HLA in healthy donors. Study-wide context: Counted in an early data release were approximately 80 million unique TCRs from HLA-typed donors. Study conclusions and caveats: For most TCR sequences rarity was the rule, although some public TCRs occurred in many donors. As immune exposure information, only CMV serostatus was available.

This CDR3 has 11 amino acids. Germline CDR1 SGHTA, CDR2 FQGNSA. V lost 6 bases and J lost 14; bases outside the gene matches: 7. PCR was performed using 60 Vbeta and 13 Jbeta primers. Only in-frame clones appear in the TCRdb table, and some are missing; sequencing was by immunoSEQ multiplex PCR. The table shows a few hundred thousand clones, with around 85% occurring only once. This chain uses TRBV7-2 with TRBJ2-1; 7 bases map to TRBD2. This clonotype originated in a girl aged 2 to 10 in good health and CMV-seronegative. Sequenced: PBMCs. The CDR3 DNA reads TGTGCCAGCAGACTTCCGGGAGGTGAGTTCTTC. This translates into CASRLPGGEFF.